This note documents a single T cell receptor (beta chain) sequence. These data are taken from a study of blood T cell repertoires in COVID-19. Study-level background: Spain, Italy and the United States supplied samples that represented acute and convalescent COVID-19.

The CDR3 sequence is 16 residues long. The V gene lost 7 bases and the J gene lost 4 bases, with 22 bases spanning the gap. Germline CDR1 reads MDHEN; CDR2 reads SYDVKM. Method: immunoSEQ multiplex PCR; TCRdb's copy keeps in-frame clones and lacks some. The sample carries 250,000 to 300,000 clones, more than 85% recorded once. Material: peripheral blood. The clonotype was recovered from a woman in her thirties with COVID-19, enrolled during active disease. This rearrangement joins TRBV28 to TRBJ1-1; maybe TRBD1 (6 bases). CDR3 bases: TGTGCCAGCATCCTAAATGTGGGGGGGCTCGGCACTGAAGCTTTCTTT. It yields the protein CASILNVGGLGTEAFF.